This entry is about one T cell receptor (beta chain). The entry originates in a study of OX40 agonist ivuxolimab in advanced cancers. Study context: Partial responses occurred in Three dose-escalation patients, one with hepatocellular carcinoma and two with cutaneous melanoma.

This CDR3 is 13 amino acids long. Germline V gives CDR1 SGHNT, CDR2 YYREEE (reference sequence). The V end was cut by 4 bases, the J end by 6 bases, with 10 bases between. Sequenced by immunoSEQ multiplex PCR; TCRdb stores in-frame clones only, minus some. The sample includes tens of thousands of clones, 84% of them seen just once. This chain links TRBV5-4 with TRBJ1-4; no definite D call. This sample comprised CD4+ or CD8+ T cells sorted from blood, obtained in a trial of the OX40 agonist ivuxolimab. This TCR was recovered from an adult with an advanced solid tumor such as melanoma, head and neck, liver or kidney cancer. In DNA, the CDR3 is TGTGCCAGCAGCAAGGACGAGGATGAAAAACTGTTTTTT. This codes for CASSKDEDEKLFF.